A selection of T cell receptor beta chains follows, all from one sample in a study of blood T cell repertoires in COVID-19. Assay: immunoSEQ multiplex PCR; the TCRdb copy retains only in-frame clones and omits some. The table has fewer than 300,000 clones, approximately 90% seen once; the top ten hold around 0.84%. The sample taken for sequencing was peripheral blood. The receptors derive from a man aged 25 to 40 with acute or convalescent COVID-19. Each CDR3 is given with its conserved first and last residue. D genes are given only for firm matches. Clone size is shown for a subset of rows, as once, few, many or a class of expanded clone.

cdr3_aa: CASSFDPTPNYGYTF
cdr3_nt: TGCGCCAGCAGTTTCGACCCGACTCCTAACTATGGCTACACCTTC
clone_size: -
d_call: -
v_call: TRBV4-1
j_call: TRBJ1-2

cdr3_aa: CASRHRGLNTEAFF
cdr3_nt: TGTGCCAGCAGACACAGGGGACTGAACACTGAAGCTTTCTTT
clone_size: -
d_call: TRBD1
v_call: TRBV16
j_call: TRBJ1-1

cdr3_aa: CAWSGWGGGQPQHF
cdr3_nt: TGTGCCTGGAGCGGATGGGGGGGCGGTCAGCCCCAGCATTTT
clone_size: -
d_call: -
v_call: TRBV30
j_call: TRBJ1-5

cdr3_aa: CASSIQQGKGKLFF
cdr3_nt: TGTGCCAGTAGTATTCAACAGGGGAAGGGAAAACTGTTTTTT
clone_size: -
d_call: TRBD1
v_call: TRBV19
j_call: TRBJ1-4

cdr3_aa: CASSLLRTEYTF
cdr3_nt: TGTGCCAGCAGCCTATTACGGACAGAGTACACCTTC
clone_size: -
d_call: -
v_call: TRBV3-1/TRBV3-2
j_call: TRBJ1-2

cdr3_aa: CASSLDRGQPQHF
cdr3_nt: TGTGCCAGCAGCTTAGACAGGGGACAGCCCCAGCATTTT
clone_size: once
d_call: TRBD1
v_call: TRBV11-1
j_call: TRBJ1-5

cdr3_aa: CATSTRQGGSYEQYF
cdr3_nt: TGTGCCACCAGCACCCGACAGGGGGGGTCCTACGAGCAGTACTTC
clone_size: -
d_call: TRBD1
v_call: TRBV15
j_call: TRBJ2-7

cdr3_aa: CASSPRTAPEETQYF
cdr3_nt: TGTGCCAGCAGCCCACGGACAGCCCCTGAAGAGACCCAGTACTTC
clone_size: once
d_call: -
v_call: TRBV14
j_call: TRBJ2-5

cdr3_aa: CASSSNLGSDYGYTF
cdr3_nt: TGTGCCAGCTCATCAAACCTAGGGAGTGACTATGGCTACACCTTC
clone_size: -
d_call: -
v_call: TRBV18
j_call: TRBJ1-2

cdr3_aa: CASRVGTDYTEAFF
cdr3_nt: TGCGCCAGCAGGGTGGGGACAGATTACACTGAAGCTTTCTTT
clone_size: -
d_call: TRBD1
v_call: TRBV10-2
j_call: TRBJ1-1

cdr3_aa: CASSGGDSPLHF
cdr3_nt: TGTGCCAGCAGTGGAGGTGATTCACCCCTCCACTTT
clone_size: -
d_call: -
v_call: TRBV2
j_call: TRBJ1-6

cdr3_aa: CASSPGSGGFQPQHF
cdr3_nt: TGTGCCAGCAGTCCAGGGTCGGGTGGTTTCCAGCCCCAGCATTTT
clone_size: -
d_call: -
v_call: TRBV6-5
j_call: TRBJ1-5

cdr3_aa: CASSHDSGAIYNEQFF
cdr3_nt: TGTGCCAGCAGCCACGATAGCGGCGCCATTTACAATGAGCAGTTCTTC
clone_size: -
d_call: -
v_call: TRBV14
j_call: TRBJ2-1

cdr3_aa: CASRSDRGHEQYF
cdr3_nt: TGTGCCAGCAGGTCCGACAGGGGGCACGAGCAGTACTTC
clone_size: -
d_call: TRBD1
v_call: TRBV6-5
j_call: TRBJ2-7

cdr3_aa: CASSVGRGLAVQFF
cdr3_nt: TGTGCCAGCAGCGTAGGTCGAGGACTAGCGGTGCAGTTCTTC
clone_size: -
d_call: TRBD2
v_call: TRBV9
j_call: TRBJ2-1

cdr3_aa: CASSQVAGAETQYF
cdr3_nt: TGCGCCAGCAGCCAAGTAGCGGGGGCAGAGACCCAGTACTTC
clone_size: -
d_call: TRBD2
v_call: TRBV4-1
j_call: TRBJ2-5

cdr3_aa: CASSLSGVRFGYTF
cdr3_nt: TGTGCCAGCAGCCTATCGGGGGTGAGATTCGGCTACACCTTC
clone_size: -
d_call: -
v_call: TRBV7-9
j_call: TRBJ1-2

cdr3_aa: CASSSRTSGGTGELFF
cdr3_nt: TGCGCCAGCAGCTCCCGGACTAGCGGGGGTACCGGGGAGCTGTTTTTT
clone_size: -
d_call: TRBD2
v_call: TRBV5-1
j_call: TRBJ2-2

cdr3_aa: CASTPSGRGNTIYF
cdr3_nt: TGTGCCAGCACCCCCAGCGGGAGAGGAAACACCATATATTTT
clone_size: few
d_call: -
v_call: TRBV3-1/TRBV3-2
j_call: TRBJ1-3

cdr3_aa: CASSAEVRRATNEQFF
cdr3_nt: TGTGCCAGCAGTGCCGAGGTTCGGCGGGCTACCAATGAGCAGTTCTTC
clone_size: -
d_call: -
v_call: TRBV6-1
j_call: TRBJ2-1

cdr3_aa: CASSLRGGSYEQYF
cdr3_nt: TGTGCCAGCAGCTTGCGCGGCGGGAGTTACGAGCAGTACTTC
clone_size: -
d_call: TRBD2
v_call: TRBV5-4
j_call: TRBJ2-7

cdr3_aa: CASSMGQVVSGANVLTF
cdr3_nt: TGTGCCAGCAGCATGGGACAGGTGGTGTCTGGGGCCAACGTCCTGACTTTC
clone_size: -
d_call: TRBD1
v_call: TRBV7-3
j_call: TRBJ2-6

cdr3_aa: CASSLLNRVQETQYF
cdr3_nt: TGCGCCAGCAGCTTGTTGAACAGGGTGCAAGAGACCCAGTACTTC
clone_size: -
d_call: -
v_call: TRBV5-1
j_call: TRBJ2-5

cdr3_aa: CASSFILTVPPGANVLTF
cdr3_nt: TGTGCCAGCAGCTTCATTTTGACTGTCCCCCCTGGGGCCAACGTCCTGACTTTC
clone_size: -
d_call: -
v_call: TRBV28
j_call: TRBJ2-6

cdr3_aa: CASSDVTVSLSGELFF
cdr3_nt: TGTGCCAGCAGTGATGTGACAGTGAGTCTTTCCGGGGAGCTGTTTTTT
clone_size: -
d_call: -
v_call: TRBV6-1
j_call: TRBJ2-2

cdr3_aa: CASSPQDSFYGYTF
cdr3_nt: TGTGCCAGCTCACCACAAGACAGCTTCTATGGCTACACCTTC
clone_size: once
d_call: -
v_call: TRBV18
j_call: TRBJ1-2

cdr3_aa: CASSIPRANTGELFF
cdr3_nt: TGTGCCAGTAGTATCCCCAGGGCGAACACCGGGGAGCTGTTTTTT
clone_size: -
d_call: -
v_call: TRBV19
j_call: TRBJ2-2

cdr3_aa: CSARLSEGQFF
cdr3_nt: TGCAGTGCTAGACTTAGCGAGGGGCAGTTCTTC
clone_size: -
d_call: -
v_call: TRBV20-1
j_call: TRBJ2-1

cdr3_aa: CASSRRGAGGTEAFF
cdr3_nt: TGTGCCAGCAGCCGCCGAGGGGCAGGGGGGACTGAAGCTTTCTTT
clone_size: -
d_call: TRBD1
v_call: TRBV5-6
j_call: TRBJ1-1

cdr3_aa: CASSSQGIPNEKLFF
cdr3_nt: TGTGCCAGTAGTTCACAGGGGATCCCTAATGAAAAACTGTTTTTT
clone_size: -
d_call: TRBD1
v_call: TRBV19
j_call: TRBJ1-4

cdr3_aa: CASSILTGTGVSEQYF
cdr3_nt: TGTGCCAGCAGTATCTTAACCGGGACAGGGGTATCCGAGCAGTACTTC
clone_size: -
d_call: TRBD1
v_call: TRBV27
j_call: TRBJ2-7

cdr3_aa: CASSPDYTDTQYF
cdr3_nt: TGTGCCAGCAGCCCAGACTACACAGATACGCAGTATTTT
clone_size: -
d_call: -
v_call: TRBV7-9
j_call: TRBJ2-3

cdr3_aa: CASSLWTGVNTGELFF
cdr3_nt: TGTGCCAGCAGCCTCTGGACAGGGGTGAACACCGGGGAGCTGTTTTTT
clone_size: -
d_call: TRBD1
v_call: TRBV14
j_call: TRBJ2-2

cdr3_aa: CASSQVTGVDTEAFF
cdr3_nt: TGTGCCAGCAGCCAAGTGACGGGGGTAGACACTGAAGCTTTCTTT
clone_size: -
d_call: -
v_call: TRBV3-1/TRBV3-2
j_call: TRBJ1-1

cdr3_aa: CASSYYGQPGEAFF
cdr3_nt: TGTGCCAGCAGTTATTACGGACAGCCCGGGGAAGCTTTCTTT
clone_size: few
d_call: -
v_call: TRBV6-5
j_call: TRBJ1-1

cdr3_aa: CASSIVTGSKNTEAFF
cdr3_nt: TGTGCCAGCAGCATAGTGACAGGGTCCAAGAACACTGAAGCTTTCTTT
clone_size: -
d_call: TRBD1
v_call: TRBV11-2
j_call: TRBJ1-1

cdr3_aa: CASSVPTGTPTDTQYF
cdr3_nt: TGTGCCAGCAGCGTCCCTACAGGGACCCCGACAGATACGCAGTATTTT
clone_size: -
d_call: -
v_call: TRBV9
j_call: TRBJ2-3

cdr3_aa: CASSQRDLYGYTF
cdr3_nt: TGTGCCAGCAGCCAGAGGGATCTCTATGGCTACACCTTC
clone_size: -
d_call: -
v_call: TRBV3-1/TRBV3-2
j_call: TRBJ1-2

cdr3_aa: CAWAGTGGNNEQFF
cdr3_nt: TGTGCCTGGGCCGGGACAGGGGGCAACAATGAGCAGTTCTTC
clone_size: -
d_call: TRBD1
v_call: TRBV30
j_call: TRBJ2-1

cdr3_aa: CASSQDQGERTEAFF
cdr3_nt: TGCGCCAGCAGCCAAGATCAGGGGGAACGGACTGAAGCTTTCTTT
clone_size: -
d_call: TRBD1
v_call: TRBV4-1
j_call: TRBJ1-1

cdr3_aa: CASSVQGEGQPQHF
cdr3_nt: TGTGCCAGTAGTGTCCAGGGGGAAGGACAGCCCCAGCATTTT
clone_size: -
d_call: TRBD1
v_call: TRBV19
j_call: TRBJ1-5

cdr3_aa: CASKNQRLTRGTSSYNSPLHF
cdr3_nt: TGTGCCAGCAAAAACCAACGGCTTACCAGGGGCACAAGCTCCTATAATTCACCCCTCCACTTT
clone_size: -
d_call: -
v_call: TRBV28
j_call: TRBJ1-6

cdr3_aa: CASSPRDRFYEQYF
cdr3_nt: TGCGCCAGCAGCCCCCGGGACAGATTCTACGAGCAGTACTTC
clone_size: -
d_call: TRBD1
v_call: TRBV5-1
j_call: TRBJ2-7

cdr3_aa: CASPVTPPVSPLHF
cdr3_nt: TGTGCCAGCCCTGTTACCCCTCCAGTGTCACCCCTCCACTTT
clone_size: -
d_call: -
v_call: TRBV27
j_call: TRBJ1-6